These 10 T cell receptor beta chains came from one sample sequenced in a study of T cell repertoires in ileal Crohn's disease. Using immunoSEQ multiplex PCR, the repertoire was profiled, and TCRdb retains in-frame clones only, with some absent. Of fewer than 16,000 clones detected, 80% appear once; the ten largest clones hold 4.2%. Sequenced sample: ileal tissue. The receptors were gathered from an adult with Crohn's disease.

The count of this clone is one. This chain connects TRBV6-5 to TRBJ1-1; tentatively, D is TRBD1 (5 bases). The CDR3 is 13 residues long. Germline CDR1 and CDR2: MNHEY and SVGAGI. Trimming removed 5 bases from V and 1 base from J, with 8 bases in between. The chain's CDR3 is CASSQGRNTEAFF. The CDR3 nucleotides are TGTGCCAGCAGTCAGGGTCGGAACACTGAAGCTTTCTTT.

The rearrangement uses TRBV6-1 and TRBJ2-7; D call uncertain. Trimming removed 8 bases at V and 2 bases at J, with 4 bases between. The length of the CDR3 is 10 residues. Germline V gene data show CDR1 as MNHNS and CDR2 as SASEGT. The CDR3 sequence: CASLAYEQYF. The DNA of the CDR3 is TGTGCCAGCCTAGCCTACGAGCAGTACTTC.

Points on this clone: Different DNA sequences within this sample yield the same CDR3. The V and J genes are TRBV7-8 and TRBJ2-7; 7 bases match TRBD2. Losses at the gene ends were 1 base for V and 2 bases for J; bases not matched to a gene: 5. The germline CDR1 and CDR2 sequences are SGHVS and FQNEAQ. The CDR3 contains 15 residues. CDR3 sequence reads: CASSLGGGPAYEQYV. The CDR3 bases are TGTGCCAGCAGCTTAGGGGGGGGACCGGCCTACGAGCAGTACGTC.

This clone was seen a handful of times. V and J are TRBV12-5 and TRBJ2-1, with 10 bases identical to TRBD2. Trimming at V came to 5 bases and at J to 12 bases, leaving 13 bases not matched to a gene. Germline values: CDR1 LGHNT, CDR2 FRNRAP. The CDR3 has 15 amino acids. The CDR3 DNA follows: TGTGCTAGTGGTCCCTCGGGACTAGCGATGGGTTCGCAGTTCTTC. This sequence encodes CASGPSGLAMGSQFF. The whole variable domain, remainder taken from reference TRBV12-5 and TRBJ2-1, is DARVTQTPRHKVTEMGQEVTMRCQPILGHNTVFWYRQTMMQGLELLAYFRNRAPLDDSGMPKDRFSAEMPDATLATLKIQPSEPRDSAVYFCASGPSGLAMGSQFFGPGTRLTVL.

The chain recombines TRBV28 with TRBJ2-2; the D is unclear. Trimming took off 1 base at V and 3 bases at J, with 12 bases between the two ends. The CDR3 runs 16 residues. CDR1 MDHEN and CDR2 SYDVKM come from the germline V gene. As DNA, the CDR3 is TGTGCCAGCAGTTTATTAGGAGTATACGACACCGGGGAGCTGTTTTTT. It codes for CASSLLGVYDTGELFF.

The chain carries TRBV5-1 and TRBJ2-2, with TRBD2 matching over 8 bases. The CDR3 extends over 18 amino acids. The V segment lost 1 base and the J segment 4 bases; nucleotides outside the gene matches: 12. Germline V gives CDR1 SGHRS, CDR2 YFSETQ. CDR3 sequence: CASSLSLAGPLGTGELFF. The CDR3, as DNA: TGCGCCAGCAGCTTGTCGCTAGCGGGCCCTCTGGGCACCGGGGAGCTGTTTTTT.

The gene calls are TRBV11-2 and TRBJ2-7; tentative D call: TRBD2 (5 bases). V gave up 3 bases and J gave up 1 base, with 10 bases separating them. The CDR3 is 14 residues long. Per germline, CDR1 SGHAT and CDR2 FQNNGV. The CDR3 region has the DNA TGTGCCAGCAGCTTCCTCACTAGTTCCTACGAGCAGTACTTC. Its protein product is CASSFLTSSYEQYF.

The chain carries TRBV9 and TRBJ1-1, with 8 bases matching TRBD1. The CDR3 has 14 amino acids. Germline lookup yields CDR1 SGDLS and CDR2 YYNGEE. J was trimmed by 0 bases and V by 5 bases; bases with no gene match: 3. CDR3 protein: CASSRQGMNTEAFF. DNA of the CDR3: TGTGCCAGCAGTCGACAGGGGATGAACACTGAAGCTTTCTTT.

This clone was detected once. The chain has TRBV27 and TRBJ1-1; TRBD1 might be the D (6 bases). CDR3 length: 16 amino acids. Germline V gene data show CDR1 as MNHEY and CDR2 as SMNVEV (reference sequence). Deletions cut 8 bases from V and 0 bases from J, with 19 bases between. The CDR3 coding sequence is TGTGCCAGCGGGGGACCAACCGGGACACTGAACACTGAAGCTTTCTTT. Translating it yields CASGGPTGTLNTEAFF.

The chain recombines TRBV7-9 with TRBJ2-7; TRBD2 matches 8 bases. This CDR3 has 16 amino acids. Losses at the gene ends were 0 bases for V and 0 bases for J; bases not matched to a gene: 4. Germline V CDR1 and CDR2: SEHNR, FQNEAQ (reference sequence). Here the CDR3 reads CASSLAGAGGSYEQYF. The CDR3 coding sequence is TGTGCCAGCAGCTTAGCGGGTGCGGGGGGCTCCTACGAGCAGTACTTC.